This TCR beta chain was recovered during a study of blood T cell repertoires in COVID-19 (dated by TCRdb to 2020 to 2022). Study-level background: Samples covering the acute and convalescent phases of COVID-19 were provided by collaborators in the United States, Italy and Spain. The repertoires were released in a freely available public database intended as a resource for research on the immune response to SARS-CoV-2. HLA class I and class II types, where available, came from metadata supplied by the sample provider rather than from assay-based typing. A de-identified subject ID, COVID-19 status, age in years and sex were almost always included in the sample metadata. The material from the prospective study consisted of cDNA or gDNA derived from T cells, B-cell-depleted T cells, or PBMCs. Samples came from the ongoing ImmuneRACE study (first 160 participants) plus 1,254 subjects from 6 global collaborators. The dataset comprised deeply sampled blood TCRbeta repertoires from subjects exposed to, actively infected with, or recovered from COVID-19.

The immunoSEQ Assay, a bias-controlled multiplex PCR, was used to amplify TCRbeta CDR3 regions from genomic DNA. In the paper's pipeline: The number of nucleated cells in each sample was estimated from the amplification of reference gene primers within the assay. To quantify the absolute abundance of each unique TCRbeta CDR3 rearrangement, sequence reads were collapsed and filtered. For each sample, productive Simpson clonality was calculated as the square root of Simpson's diversity index across productive rearrangements. The source is immuneACCESS, and TCRdb retained only in-frame sequences with V and J called. Part of the clones is not carried over; for the studies checked, unresolved V genes explain less than half of this, and the remainder is unexplained. V, J and clone size are those of that table, while D and trimming were read from the DNA. This sample is represented by 450,000 to 500,000 clones; roughly nine tenths of them were singletons. Clones ranked in the top ten supply approximately 8% of the sample.

Concerning this clone: Its specific antigen is unknown. One base away there is no much larger clone; base qualities are not given.

Enrolling through a virtual design, the prospective study's participants ranged in age from roughly 18 to 89 years and lived across 20 to 30 United States geographic areas. In the prospective study, cohorts were assigned on the basis of participant-reported clinical history obtained from a screening survey and a study questionnaire. Recovered participants in ImmuneRACE Cohort 3 were defined by two consecutive negative NP/OP PCR tests, clearance by a healthcare professional, or resolution of symptoms. In the prospective study, whole blood, serum and a nasopharyngeal or oropharyngeal swab were collected from each participant by mobile phlebotomists. Over a roughly 2-month period, participants in the prospective study had the option of providing additional blood draws and questionnaires. Before DNA extraction, prospective study blood samples were shipped either frozen or at room temperature. CDR1 MNHEY and CDR2 SVGAGI are derived from the germline V gene. Trimming at the junction amounts to 6 bases on V and 0 bases on J, and the germline ends lie 12 bases apart. Spanning cysteine to phenylalanine, the CDR3 consists of 15 amino acids. The DNA shown is the 45-base CDR3, in frame from base 1.

Results and caveats for the whole study, not just this receptor: The amount of clinical and demographic metadata varied by source and participant and was provided uncurated.

This chain joins TRBV6-5 to TRBJ1-3; the D gene is perhaps TRBD1, on 6 matching bases. The receptor was derived from a woman in her fifties or sixties who had recovered from COVID-19. Sequencing was performed on PBMCs or T cells enriched from blood (not recorded which). The CDR3 protein sequence reads: CASRQGFFSGNTIYF. The DNA sequence is TGTGCCAGCAGGCAGGGGTTCTTCTCTGGAAACACCATATATTTT.